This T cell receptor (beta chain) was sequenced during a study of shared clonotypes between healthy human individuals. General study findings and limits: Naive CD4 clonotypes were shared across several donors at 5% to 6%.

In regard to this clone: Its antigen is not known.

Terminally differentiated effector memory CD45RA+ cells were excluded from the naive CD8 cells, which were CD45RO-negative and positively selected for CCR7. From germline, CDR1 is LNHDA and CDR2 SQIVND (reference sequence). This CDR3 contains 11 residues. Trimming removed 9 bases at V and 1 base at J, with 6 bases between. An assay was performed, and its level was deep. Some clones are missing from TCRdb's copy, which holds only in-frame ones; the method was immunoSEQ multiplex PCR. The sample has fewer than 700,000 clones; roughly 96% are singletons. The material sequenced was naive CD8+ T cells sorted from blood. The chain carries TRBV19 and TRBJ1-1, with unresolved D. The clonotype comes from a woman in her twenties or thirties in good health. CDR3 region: CASLGNTEAFF. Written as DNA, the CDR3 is TGTGCCAGCCTAGGGAACACTGAAGCTTTCTTT.